The T cell receptor (beta chain) described here comes from a study of spatial heterogeneity in lung cancer. The wider study: Each time, sequencing found more beta-chain sequences than alpha-chain sequences.

General study findings and limits: Ubiquitous expanded tumor TCRs surfaced in blood more at resection than they did at follow-up.

Noted time point: sample taken at primary tumor resection. Frozen PBMC, nontumor lung or tumor provided whole RNA, which was sequenced unsorted. Patients with untreated early-stage non-small cell lung cancer, numbering approximately 70, were the donors. This clonotype turned up a few times. The antigen is undetermined. Via MiXCR, TCRdb re-called the 5' RACE reads, giving one row per CDR3 protein. The repertoire includes about 80,000 distinct CDR3 sequences, approximately 20% of them detected once, and roughly 5.6% sits in the top ten. V lost 5 bases and J lost 4, with 17 bases in between. CDR3 size: 15 residues. Germline CDR1 reads SGHTA; CDR2 reads FQGTGA.

V gene TRBV7-3 combines with J gene TRBJ2-5; D possibly corresponds to TRBD2 (5 bases). The sample consisted of PBMCs, taken at surgery. The TCR comes from a male donor with early-stage non-small cell lung cancer. CDR3 in amino acids: CASSPSSQRRETQYF. CDR3 nucleotide sequence: TGTGCCAGCAGCCCCTCGAGCCAGCGGCGAGAGACCCAGTACTTC.